The rows below give T cell receptor beta chains drawn from one sample of a study of T cell responses to AZD1222 COVID-19 vaccine. Repertoires were generated with immunoSEQ multiplex PCR, while TCRdb's copy carries only in-frame clones and drops some. The data hold 100,000 to 150,000 clones, with approximately 85% observed a single time. The sample here was peripheral blood, taken 28 days after the second AZD1222 dose. The receptors derive from an adult who received the AZD1222 COVID-19 vaccine. CDR3s include the opening cysteine and the closing phenylalanine or tryptophan. Each record gives: D gene, J gene, V gene, clone size, CDR3 protein, CDR3 DNA. D genes are given only for firm matches. The size field is filled for only some rows; it gives once, few, many or a size class.

>.|TRBJ1-4|TRBV5-4|.
CASSLAGTTYEKLFF
TGTGCCAGCAGCTTGGCGGGCACGACGTATGAAAAACTGTTTTTT
>.|TRBJ2-1|TRBV7-2|.
CASSPQAAEYNEQFF
TGTGCCAGCAGCCCCCAGGCGGCAGAATACAATGAGCAGTTCTTC
>TRBD1|TRBJ2-5|TRBV5-1|.
CASSPAGQGGETQYF
TGCGCCAGCAGCCCAGCGGGACAGGGCGGAGAGACCCAGTACTTC
>.|TRBJ2-7|TRBV28|.
CASSAYSSDYEQYF
TGTGCCAGCAGTGCCTATTCTAGCGACTACGAGCAGTACTTC
>TRBD1|TRBJ1-3|TRBV10-3|.
CAISESRTGNSGNTIYF
TGTGCCATCAGTGAGTCGCGGACAGGCAACTCTGGAAACACCATATATTTT
>TRBD1|TRBJ1-1|TRBV10-3|.
CAISSGTENTEAFF
TGTGCCATCAGCTCCGGGACAGAGAACACTGAAGCTTTCTTT
>.|TRBJ2-7|TRBV9|.
CASSVGGIAYEQYF
TGTGCCAGCAGCGTAGGAGGGATTGCCTACGAGCAGTACTTC
>.|TRBJ1-5|TRBV19|.
CASSIVWVDDSNQPQHF
TGTGCCAGTAGTATAGTTTGGGTTGATGATAGCAATCAGCCCCAGCATTTT
>.|TRBJ2-5|TRBV30|.
CAWSPYTRETQYF
TGTGCCTGGAGCCCCTATACCAGGGAGACCCAGTACTTC
>.|TRBJ1-2|TRBV4-1|.
CASSQDEGSGYTF
TGCGCCAGCAGCCAAGATGAGGGTTCTGGCTACACCTTC
>.|TRBJ1-2|TRBV10-1|few
CASSERGRNGYTF
TGCGCCAGCAGTGAGAGGGGTCGAAATGGCTACACCTTC
>TRBD1|TRBJ1-3|TRBV18|few
CASSPTTGSGNTIYF
TGTGCCAGCTCACCAACGACAGGGTCTGGAAACACCATATATTTT
>.|TRBJ2-1|TRBV2|.
CASSEQGTGNEQFF
TGTGCCAGCAGTGAACAGGGGACGGGGAATGAGCAGTTCTTC
>.|TRBJ1-1|TRBV6-2/TRBV6-3|.
CASSPGMEAFF
TGTGCCAGCAGTCCGGGTATGGAAGCTTTCTTT
>.|TRBJ1-2|TRBV5-1|.
CASSFNRDGYGYTF
TGCGCCAGCAGCTTCAACAGGGATGGCTATGGCTACACCTTC
>.|TRBJ2-1|TRBV7-8|.
CASIPGTQPIYNEQFF
TGTGCCAGCATCCCGGGAACCCAGCCCATCTACAATGAGCAGTTCTTC
>.|TRBJ1-1|TRBV9|.
CASSVGQWGTEAFF
TGTGCCAGCAGCGTAGGACAATGGGGCACTGAAGCTTTCTTT
>.|TRBJ1-1|TRBV7-2|.
CASSRGGAEAFF
TGTGCCAGCAGCAGGGGCGGCGCTGAAGCTTTCTTT
>.|TRBJ1-1|TRBV3-1/TRBV3-2|few
CASSQGLTEAFF
TGTGCCAGCAGCCAAGGGTTAACTGAAGCTTTCTTT
>TRBD1|TRBJ1-1|TRBV9|once
CASSVTGTGGTEAFF
TGTGCCAGCAGCGTCACCGGGACAGGGGGCACTGAAGCTTTCTTT
>.|TRBJ1-6|TRBV12-3/TRBV12-4|.
CASSSARTPLHF
TGTGCCAGCAGTTCCGCACGGACACCCCTCCACTTT
>.|TRBJ1-2|TRBV7-2|.
CASSLVGSTNYGYTF
TGTGCCAGCAGCTTAGTTGGCAGCACAAACTATGGCTACACCTTC
>TRBD1|TRBJ1-5|TRBV29-1|.
CSVEGQPYSNQPQHF
TGCAGCGTTGAGGGACAGCCGTATAGCAATCAGCCCCAGCATTTT
>.|TRBJ1-1|TRBV28|.
CASSRLGSYTEAFF
TGTGCCAGCAGTCGACTCGGATCTTACACTGAAGCTTTCTTT
>.|TRBJ2-7|TRBV6-5|.
CASSFSARDNYEHF
TGTGCCAGCAGTTTTTCCGCACGGGACAACTACGAGCATTTC
>.|TRBJ1-6|TRBV7-9|few
CASCPGSNSPLHF
TGTGCCAGCTGCCCCGGGTCCAATTCACCCCTCCACTTT
>.|TRBJ2-2|TRBV7-9|.
CASSFWTGNTGELFF
TGTGCCAGCAGCTTCTGGACGGGGAACACCGGGGAGCTGTTTTTT
>.|TRBJ1-6|TRBV28|.
CASIPSPHRLGGDNSPLHF
TGTGCCAGCATTCCCTCTCCCCACCGATTGGGGGGGGATAATTCACCCCTCCACTTT
>.|TRBJ1-5|TRBV10-2|.
CASSESGNQPQHF
TGCGCCAGCAGTGAGTCGGGGAATCAGCCCCAGCATTTT
>TRBD1|TRBJ2-6|TRBV28|.
CAVPGQGAAPGANVLTF
TGTGCCGTTCCGGGGCAGGGGGCGGCTCCTGGGGCCAACGTCCTGACTTTC
>.|TRBJ2-5|TRBV19|.
CASSIMLTPGETQYF
TGTGCCAGTAGTATCATGCTTACCCCGGGGGAGACCCAGTACTTC
>.|TRBJ2-3|TRBV11-2|.
CASRTGSTDTQYF
TGTGCCAGCAGAACAGGGAGCACAGATACGCAGTATTTT
>.|TRBJ1-5|TRBV5-1|.
CASRRDTDQPQHF
TGCGCCAGCAGGCGGGACACAGATCAGCCCCAGCATTTT
>.|TRBJ2-7|TRBV12-3/TRBV12-4|once
CASSSGTYYEQYF
TGTGCCAGCAGTTCGGGGACGTACTACGAGCAGTACTTC
>.|TRBJ1-1|TRBV2|.
CASRLDSMNTEAFF
TGTGCCAGCAGGTTAGACAGTATGAACACTGAAGCTTTCTTT
>TRBD1|TRBJ1-1|TRBV30|few
CAWSAVTGGVGAFF
TGTGCCTGGAGTGCTGTGACAGGGGGCGTTGGAGCTTTCTTT
>.|TRBJ1-5|TRBV6-2/TRBV6-3|.
CASSLLGQPQHF
TGTGCCAGCAGCTTGCTGGGCCAGCCCCAGCATTTT
>TRBD1|TRBJ1-6|TRBV6-5|few
CASSYRDRDNSPLHF
TGTGCCAGCAGCTACCGGGACAGGGATAATTCACCCCTCCACTTT
>.|TRBJ1-3|TRBV5-1|.
CASSLGSSGNTIYF
TGCGCCAGCAGCTTGGGCAGCTCTGGAAACACCATATATTTT
>.|TRBJ1-3|TRBV12-3/TRBV12-4|.
CASSFESNTIYF
TGTGCCAGCAGTTTCGAGTCTAACACCATATATTTT
>TRBD2|TRBJ2-2|TRBV24-1|.
CATSETSFTGELFF
TGTGCCACCAGTGAGACTAGCTTCACCGGGGAGCTGTTTTTT
>.|TRBJ1-2|TRBV19|.
CASSMPGSGYTF
TGTGCCAGTAGTATGCCGGGGAGTGGCTACACCTTC
>.|TRBJ1-6|TRBV7-2|.
CASSLAGANSPLHF
TGTGCCAGCAGCTTAGCGGGGGCCAATTCACCCCTCCACTTT
>.|TRBJ1-2|TRBV20-1|.
CSASRLGAGYTF
TGCAGTGCTAGTCGGTTAGGGGCTGGCTACACCTTC
>.|TRBJ1-2|TRBV7-2|.
CASSPGDGANYGYTF
TGTGCCAGCAGCCCGGGGGACGGTGCTAACTATGGCTACACCTTC
>.|TRBJ1-5|TRBV6-5|.
CASSYVLGDNNQPQHF
TGTGCCAGCAGCTACGTACTCGGGGACAACAATCAGCCCCAGCATTTT
>TRBD1|TRBJ2-3|TRBV10-2|.
CASSDRDRGRRSTDTQYF
TGCGCCAGCAGTGACCGGGACAGGGGGAGGCGGTCCACAGATACGCAGTATTTT